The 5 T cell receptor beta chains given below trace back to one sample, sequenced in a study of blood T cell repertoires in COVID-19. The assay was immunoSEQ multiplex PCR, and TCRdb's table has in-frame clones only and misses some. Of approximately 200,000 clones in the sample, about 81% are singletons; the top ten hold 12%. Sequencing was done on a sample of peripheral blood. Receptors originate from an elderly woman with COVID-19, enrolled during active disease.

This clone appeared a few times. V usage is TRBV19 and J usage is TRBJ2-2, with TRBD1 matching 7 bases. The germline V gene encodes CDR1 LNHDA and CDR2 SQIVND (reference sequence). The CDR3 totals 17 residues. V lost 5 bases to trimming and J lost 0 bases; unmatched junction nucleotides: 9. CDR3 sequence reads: CASSPTYRGTNTGELFF. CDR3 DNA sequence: TGTGCCAGTAGTCCTACCTACAGGGGAACGAACACCGGGGAGCTGTTTTTT.

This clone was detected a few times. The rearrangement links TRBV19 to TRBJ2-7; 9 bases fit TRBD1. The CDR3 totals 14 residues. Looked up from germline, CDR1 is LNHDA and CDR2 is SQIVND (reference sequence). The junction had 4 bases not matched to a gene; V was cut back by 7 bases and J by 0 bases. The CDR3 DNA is TGTGCCAGTACCCAGACAGGGGGCTCCTACGAGCAGTACTTC. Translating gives CASTQTGGSYEQYF.

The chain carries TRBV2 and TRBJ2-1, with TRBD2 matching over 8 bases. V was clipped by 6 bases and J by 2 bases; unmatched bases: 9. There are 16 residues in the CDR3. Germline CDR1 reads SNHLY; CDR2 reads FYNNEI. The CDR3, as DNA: TGTGCCAGCAGCCGTCGGGAAGCGGGAGCCTACAATGAGCAGTTCTTC. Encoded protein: CASSRREAGAYNEQFF.

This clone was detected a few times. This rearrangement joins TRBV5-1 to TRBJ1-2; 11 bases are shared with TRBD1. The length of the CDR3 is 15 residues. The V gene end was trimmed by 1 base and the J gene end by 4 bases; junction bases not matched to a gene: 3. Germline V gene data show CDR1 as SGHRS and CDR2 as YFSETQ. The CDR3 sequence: CASSLYGQGAYGYTF. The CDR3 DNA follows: TGCGCCAGCAGCTTGTACGGACAGGGGGCCTATGGCTACACCTTC.

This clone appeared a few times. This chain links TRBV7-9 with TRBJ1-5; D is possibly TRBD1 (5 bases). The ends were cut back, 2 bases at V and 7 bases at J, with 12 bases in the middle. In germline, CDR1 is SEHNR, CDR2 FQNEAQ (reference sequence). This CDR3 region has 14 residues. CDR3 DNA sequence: TGTGCCAGCAGCTTAACGGGGGAAGGGCAGCCCCAGCATTTT. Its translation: CASSLTGEGQPQHF.